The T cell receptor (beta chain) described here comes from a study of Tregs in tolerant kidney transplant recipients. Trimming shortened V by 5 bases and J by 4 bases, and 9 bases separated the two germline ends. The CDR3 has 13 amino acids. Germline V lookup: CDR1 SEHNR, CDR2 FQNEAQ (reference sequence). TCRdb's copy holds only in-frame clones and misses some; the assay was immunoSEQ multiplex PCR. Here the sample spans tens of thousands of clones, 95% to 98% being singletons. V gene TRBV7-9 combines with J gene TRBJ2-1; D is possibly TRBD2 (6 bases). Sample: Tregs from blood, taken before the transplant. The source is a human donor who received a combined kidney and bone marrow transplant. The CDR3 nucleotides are TGTGCCAGCAGCCACGGGAGTTACAATGAGCAGTTCTTC. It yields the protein CASSHGSYNEQFF.